This TCR beta chain was observed in a study of CD8 T cells in Susac syndrome. Study results and caveats: The number of individuals included in the study's TCR sequencing and HLA analysis was acknowledged as relatively small.

With random hexamers, reverse transcription was performed on roughly 0.5 to 1 ug of RNA. Amplification of TCR beta CDR3 was carried out by immunoSEQ multiplex PCR, which covered 54 Vbeta and 13 Jbeta segments. TCRdb re-analysed the immunoSEQ multiplex PCR reads in MiXCR, keeping a single row per CDR3 protein. The table has 130,000 to 150,000 distinct CDR3 sequences, 94% seen once. The CDR3 is made up of 13 amino acids. The germline V gene has CDR1 WSHSY and CDR2 SAAADI. J gave up 4 bases and V 7 bases, and 3 bases lay outside the gene matches. Notes on this clonotype: Its antigen is unknown.

The authors sequenced TCR beta from blood CD8+ and CD4+ T cells. CD8+ and CD4+ T cells were negatively isolated; TEMRA cells were FACS-enriched. This rearrangement joins TRBV10-2 to TRBJ2-7, with 11 positions matching TRBD1. The sample consisted of CD4+ T cells from PBMCs. The receptor was derived from a human donor in good health. As DNA, the CDR3 is TGCGCCAGCAATGGACAGGGGGCGTACGAGCAGTACTTC. Residues: CASNGQGAYEQYF.